Described below is a single T cell receptor (beta chain) sequence and its context. Its target is not known. Germline V gene sequence: CDR1 SGHAT, CDR2 FQNNGV. V shed 0 bases, J shed 3 bases, and the junction held 4 bases outside the gene matches. The CDR3 is made up of 17 amino acids. The data originate from a study of cytomegalovirus exposure and HLA in healthy donors. General study results and limits: The authors listed around 150 TCR beta chains as cytomegalovirus-associated.

60 Vbeta and 13 Jbeta primers were used in PCR. Profiling relied on immunoSEQ multiplex PCR, and the TCRdb table lists in-frame clones only, not all of them. This sample yields about 140,000 clones, of which about 61% are seen a single time; approximately 1.8% belongs to the top ten. The J gene is TRBJ2-1, the V gene TRBV11-2, with 11 bases matching TRBD2. This clonotype was obtained from a male donor in good health and CMV-seronegative. Sequencing was carried out using PBMCs. The CDR3 loop reads CASSLDLAGGFYNEQFF. The CDR3 DNA follows: TGTGCCAGCAGCTTAGATCTAGCGGGGGGATTCTACAATGAGCAGTTCTTC.